The 8 T cell receptor beta chains presented below share a single source sample, sequenced in a study of T cell changes during pregnancy in multiple sclerosis. Method: immunoSEQ multiplex PCR; TCRdb's copy keeps in-frame clones and lacks some. Of approximately 93,000 clones in the sample, 75% to 95% were seen once. The specimen was peripheral blood, collected in the first trimester of pregnancy. These TCRs come from a female donor in good health, enrolled as a control in a pregnancy study.

This clone was seen only once. The CDR3: CASSVEGVPYEQYF. DNA for the CDR3: TGTGCCAGCAGCGTAGAGGGAGTCCCCTACGAGCAGTACTTC. The chain combines TRBV9 with TRBJ2-7; D is perhaps TRBD2 (5 bases). The CDR3 extends over 14 amino acids. Trimming removed 0 bases from V and 2 bases from J, with 9 bases in between. Germline assignment: CDR1 SGDLS and CDR2 YYNGEE.

V usage is TRBV21-1 and J usage is TRBJ2-3; the tabulated D call, TRBD1, remains unverified against the DNA. TRBV21-1 is noted as a pseudogene. This CDR3 is built from 14 residues. The CDR3 region is CANPGTGRTDTQYF. For the CDR3, the DNA is TGTGCCAATCCCGGGACAGGACGCACAGATACGCAGTATTTT.

This chain connects TRBV2 to TRBJ1-4; no reliable D call. CDR3 size: 10 residues. V gave up 6 bases and J gave up 14 bases, with 10 bases separating them. Germline-derived CDR1 and CDR2 are SNHLY and FYNNEI. The CDR3 reads CASRAGSLFF. CDR3 sequence (DNA): TGTGCCAGCAGGGCCGGGTCTCTGTTTTTT.

The table lists this clone with a count of one. The rearrangement uses TRBV5-5 and TRBJ1-3; D is uncertain. Germline V CDR1 and CDR2: SGHKS, YYEKEE (reference sequence). There are 15 residues in the CDR3. V lost 3 bases, J lost 4 bases, and 14 bases lay in between. CDR3 in amino acids: CASSYPGNRGNTIYF. The CDR3 DNA reads as TGTGCCAGCAGCTATCCGGGAAACCGAGGAAACACCATATATTTT.

The chain carries TRBV4-2 and TRBJ2-3; 11 bases are a match to TRBD2. The germline CDR1 and CDR2 sequences are LGHNA and YNFKEQ. The CDR3 contains 18 residues. V dropped 0 bases and J dropped 2; count of bases not matched to a gene: 7. The CDR3 region is CASSQERLAGTHTDTQYF. The CDR3 nucleotides are TGTGCCAGCAGCCAAGAGAGACTAGCGGGGACACACACAGATACGCAGTATTTT.

The chain joins TRBV18 to TRBJ1-1; 7 nucleotides match TRBD1. The CDR3 contains 15 residues. The V gene's germline CDR1 is KGHSH and CDR2 LQKENI. Trimming removed 0 bases from V and 4 bases from J; junction bases left unmatched: 5. The CDR3 sequence: CASSPPGQAGTEAFF. DNA of the CDR3: TGTGCCAGCTCACCACCAGGACAGGCCGGCACTGAAGCTTTCTTT.

This clone came up a few times. The chain couples TRBV10-3 to TRBJ2-2; tentatively, D is TRBD2 (6 bases). CDR3 length: 13 residues. Germline CDR1 reads ENHRY; CDR2 reads SYGVKD. V was clipped by 0 bases and J by 7 bases, with 6 bases between them. Written as DNA, the CDR3 is TGTGCCATCAGTGAGTCGGAGGGCGGGGAGCTGTTTTTT. As protein: CAISESEGGELFF.

The CDR3 loop reads CASRGQGNEKLFF. In nucleotides, the CDR3 is TGTGCCAGCAGGGGACAGGGGAACGAAAAACTGTTTTTT. The chain joins TRBV2 to TRBJ1-4, with TRBD1 matching 10 bases. J was trimmed by 8 bases and V by 6 bases; bases with no gene match: 3. The CDR3 has 13 amino acids. Germline assignment: CDR1 SNHLY and CDR2 FYNNEI.